This T cell receptor beta chain emerged from a study of CD8 T cells in Susac syndrome. After removal of 7 bases from V and 8 bases from J, the junction contained 14 bases not matched to a gene. There are 14 residues in the CDR3. Germline V gene data show CDR1 as SQVTM and CDR2 as ANQGSEA. An input of 0.5 to 1 ug of RNA was subjected to reverse transcription using random hexamers. Across 54 Vbeta and 13 Jbeta, immunoSEQ multiplex PCR amplified TCR beta CDR3. From the immunoSEQ multiplex PCR reads, TCRdb called clonotypes with MiXCR, one entry per CDR3 protein. The sample includes approximately 180,000 distinct CDR3 sequences, just under 95% of them seen just once.

The source of this sequence is a human donor with Susac syndrome. The sequencing sample was made of CD4+ T cells from PBMCs. The chain carries TRBV29-1 and TRBJ2-7; the match to TRBD2 covers 10 bases. CDR3 coding DNA: TGCAGCGGAACATTAGCGGGAGGCTATTCTAAGCAGTACTTC. Translation: CSGTLAGGYSKQYF.